This T cell receptor beta chain was captured by sequencing in a study of human T cells and chemical hapten exposure (dated by TCRdb to the early 2020s). Turning to the overall study: For sensitization, 2% DPC in acetone was applied to an approximately 2 cm by approximately 2 cm area of upper inner arm skin. Throughout the roughly 23-week study period, patients were also given weekly therapeutic DPC doses on the scalp. Patch testing was done on the upper back using Finn chambers containing 0.01% DPC, and results were scored after 6 days according to International Contact Dermatitis Research Group standards. The patient cohort, mostly female, included alopecia areata with under or over 50% scalp involvement, alopecia totalis and alopecia universalis. Libraries were pooled for sequencing, and per-sample TCR yields varied mainly because of small differences in library volumes within the pool. In alopecia patients, the study followed how the peripheral blood TCR repertoire changed in vivo over primary and secondary sensitization to diphenylcyclopropenone (DPC), a hapten. Blood was sampled from patients pre-sensitization (week 0) and at 2, 6 and about 24 weeks after DPC sensitization. Blood for TCR sequencing was provided by twenty-nine alopecia patients at one to four time points (pre-sensitization, 2, 6 and 24 weeks). The study at large found these results: A positive correlation was found between the number of PT1 expanded TCRs and patch test score, with significance reached at thresholds 8, 16 and 32 but not 4. All patients had alopecia, a presumed autoimmune disease, so their immune response might differ from that of healthy individuals. Repeated subsampling changed both the strength of the expansion versus patch-test correlation and the threshold at which the correlation became significant. DPC sensitization did not change the number of TCRs with a frequency above 1 in 1000, and there was no evidence of changes in global repertoire structure. Expanded TCRs formed significantly more large CDR3 similarity clusters than pre-sensitization or healthy control sets, consistent with antigen-driven responses.

Details on this clonotype: It lacks a known antigen. No base-level quality is on record; no much larger clone is a single base apart.

In the paper's terms, the time point label means: patch test 3, about 24 weeks after DPC sensitization. The treatment or condition tag for this specimen amounts to: therapeutic diphenylcyclopropenone sensitization with weekly scalp DPC. Blood at each patch-test visit was drawn before the patch test was applied. Patients were eligible if aged 18 to 70, diagnosed with alopecia and judged suitable for DPC therapy, and pregnant patients were excluded. Total RNA was extracted from unfractionated whole blood that had been collected in Tempus Blood RNA tubes. The germline V gene (reference sequence) provides CDR1 SGHNT and CDR2 YYREEE. Its CDR3 holds 16 amino acids, cysteine through phenylalanine. Here the CDR3 DNA is all that survives: 48 bases in frame from base 1. V and J lose 0 bases and 0 bases, and a span of 13 bases separates them. The library came from RACE. The data were produced on a NextSeq 500. During library preparation, unique molecular identifiers were attached to individual cDNA molecules so that TCRs could be counted quantitatively and reproducibly. For every blood RNA sample, sequencing covered both the TCR alpha and TCR beta chains. The authors' analysis ran thus. A median of roughly 100,000 TCRs per sample was observed, with a range of roughly 23,224 to 700,000. V, J and CDR3 annotation of the TCR reads was performed with the Decombinator software suite. For PS versus PT1 abundance plots, all samples were subsampled to the same number of TCRs (28,000). Expanded TCRs were defined as absent before sensitization and observed at least eight times at the 2-week time point. TCRdb took the public reads, trimmed them with fastp at Q25, ran MiXCR for clone calling and kept in-frame beta chains. Rows are unified per CDR3 protein, each entry keeping the most common DNA and genes. The V and J calls here are based on TCRdb, not the publication. In this sample the table shows more than 85,000 distinct CDR3 sequences, less than 35% of which occur a single time. The ten largest make up more than 2.5% of the sample.

The clonotype comes from a man aged 35 to 55 with alopecia areata. Some clones in this sample may be carry-over from other donors' samples. The rearranged segments are TRBV5-4 and TRBJ2-7; TRBD2 is a possible D gene, resting on 5 matching bases. The sample here was whole blood, taken in connection with sensitization to the hapten diphenylcyclopropenone (DPC). DNA sequence: TGTGCCAGCAGCTTGGGCGGGTCTTTAAGCTCCTACGAGCAGTACTTC. This sequence encodes CASSLGGSLSSYEQYF.